This T cell receptor beta chain was found in a study of blood T cell repertoires in COVID-19. As for the study in general: Spain, Italy and the United States supplied samples that represented acute and convalescent COVID-19.

The CDR3 is 16 amino acids. Losses at the gene ends were 6 bases for V and 7 bases for J; bases not matched to a gene: 18. Germline lookup yields CDR1 SQVTM and CDR2 ANQGSEA. Libraries were prepared by immunoSEQ multiplex PCR; TCRdb keeps only in-frame clonotypes and omits some of them. The sample records about 50,000 clones, over 65% being singletons. Sequenced: peripheral blood. The origin of this receptor is a woman in her sixties or seventies with acute or convalescent COVID-19. The chain is built from TRBV29-1 and TRBJ2-1, with 7 positions matching TRBD1. The CDR3 spells CSVYNRGSPEINEQFF. CDR3 nucleotide sequence: TGCAGCGTGTACAACAGGGGCTCACCCGAAATTAATGAGCAGTTCTTC.